A single sample gave rise to the 5 T cell receptor beta chains below, sequenced in a study of T cells in Graves' hyperthyroidism and ophthalmopathy. Amplification of TCR beta CDR3 regions was performed using RNA transcripts as template. The study used the HTBI primer set for a first-round RT-PCR of the TCR CDR3. TCRdb analysed the multiplex PCR reads with MiXCR anew, one entry per CDR3 protein. The sample carries roughly 570,000 distinct CDR3 sequences, 15% to 18% recorded once. Sequencing was performed on blood. The receptors were sampled from a woman in her 30s with Graves' hyperthyroidism.

The sample holds many counts of this clonotype. The CDR3 region has the DNA TGTGCCAGCAGCTTAGCGGGAACAGGGGGCGAAAAACTGTTTTTT. This translates into CASSLAGTGGEKLFF. The chain carries TRBV7-6 and TRBJ1-4; 9 bases are a match to TRBD1. The germline gives CDR1 SGHVS, CDR2 FNYEAQ. The junction had 4 bases not matched to a gene; V was cut back by 0 bases and J by 8 bases. This CDR3 is 15 amino acids long.

This clonotype was seen ten or more times. The chain is built from TRBV2 and TRBJ2-3; TRBD2 matches 8 bases. The CDR3 runs to 14 residues. With 6 bases clipped from V and 1 base from J, the junction kept 3 bases outside the gene matches. Germline CDR1 reads SNHLY; CDR2 reads FYNNEI. The CDR3 loop reads CASRTGLGTDTQYF. In DNA, the CDR3 is TGTGCCAGCAGGACGGGACTAGGCACAGATACGCAGTATTTT.

This clonotype has ten or more counts. CDR3 amino acids: CASSEGRGDAEAFF. The DNA of the CDR3 is TGCGCCAGCAGCGAGGGACGGGGTGACGCTGAAGCTTTCTTT. This chain connects TRBV5-1 to TRBJ1-1; a possible D gene is TRBD1 (5 bases). Germline lookup yields CDR1 SGHRS and CDR2 YFSETQ. This CDR3 has 14 amino acids. Trimming stripped 4 bases from V and 6 bases from J, with 16 bases between. The full variable domain, completed using reference TRBV5-1 and TRBJ1-1, is KAGVTQTPRYLIKTRGQQVTLSCSPISGHRSVSWYQQTPGQGLQFLFEYFSETQRNKGNFPGRFSGRQFSNSRSEMNVSTLELGDSALYLCASSEGRGDAEAFFGQGTRLTVV.

The V call is TRBV12-3 or TRBV12-4, the J call TRBJ1-2; the D gene is possibly TRBD1 (6 bases). CDR3 length equals 13 residues. Trimming took off 2 bases at V and 6 bases at J, with 10 bases between the two ends. CDR3 loop: CASSLMGAHGYTF. In DNA, the CDR3 is TGTGCCAGCAGTTTAATGGGGGCGCATGGCTACACCTTC.

Many counts were recorded for this clonotype. DNA of the CDR3: TGTGCCAGCAGGCCCGGGACACCTTACAATGAGCAGTTCTTC. This translates into CASRPGTPYNEQFF. The genes are TRBV12-3 or TRBV12-4 and TRBJ2-1; possibly TRBD1 for D (6 bases). V dropped 6 bases and J dropped 4 bases, with 13 bases sitting between them. The CDR3 has 14 amino acids.